The 7 T cell receptor beta chains in this list originate from one sample, sequenced in a study of lymphopenia after photon versus proton radiotherapy. TCRdb keeps only in-frame clones here, not all; method: immunoSEQ multiplex PCR. Of over 50,000 clones in the sample, more than 75% were seen once. This specimen was peripheral blood, taken from a patient treated with photon-based radiotherapy. The receptors stem from a man in his forties or fifties with gastric cancer.

V gene TRBV6-5 combines with J gene TRBJ2-7, with D hard to call. Germline V CDR1 and CDR2: MNHEY, SVGAGI. The CDR3 runs 14 residues. Trimming pared 0 bases from V and 3 bases from J, leaving 9 bases between. The CDR3 region is CASSYSSDFYEQYF. As DNA, the CDR3 is TGTGCCAGCAGTTACTCTTCAGACTTCTACGAGCAGTACTTC.

The gene calls are TRBV5-1 and TRBJ1-6, with D unclear. Germline V CDR1 and CDR2: SGHRS, YFSETQ. Trimming pared 0 bases from V and 7 bases from J, leaving 8 bases between. The CDR3 is made up of 14 amino acids. This chain's CDR3 is CASSLDGLNSPLHF. The CDR3 nucleotides are TGCGCCAGCAGCTTGGATGGGCTGAATTCACCCCTCCACTTT.

V gene TRBV5-4 combines with J gene TRBJ2-7; 8 positions agree with TRBD2. The CDR3 is 14 amino acids. The V and J ends lost 0 bases and 2 bases, in that order; junction bases with no gene match: 1. Germline assignment: CDR1 SGHNT and CDR2 YYREEE (reference sequence). CDR3: CASSLERGPYEQYF. CDR3 DNA: TGTGCCAGCAGCTTGGAGCGGGGGCCCTACGAGCAGTACTTC. Full variable domain (outside the CDR3, taken from reference TRBV5-4 and TRBJ2-7): ETGVTQSPTHLIKTRGQQVTLRCSSQSGHNTVSWYQQALGQGPQFIFQYYREEENGRGNFPPRFSGLQFPNYSSELNVNALELDDSALYLCASSLERGPYEQYFGPGTRLTVT.

CDR3 nucleotides: TGTGCCAGCAGCTTGGCGTATTCACCCCTCCACTTT. As protein: CASSLAYSPLHF. This chain joins TRBV5-6 and TRBJ1-6, with D unresolved. Germline assignment: CDR1 SGHDT and CDR2 YYEEEE. The CDR3 is 12 residues long. V dropped 0 bases and J dropped 8 bases, with 3 bases sitting between them.

The V gene is TRBV5-6, the J gene TRBJ1-1; D is unclear. CDR1 SGHDT and CDR2 YYEEEE come from the germline V gene. The CDR3 length is 16 residues. V lost 3 bases, J lost 7 bases, and 22 bases lay in between. The DNA for the CDR3 is TGTGCCAGCAGCTCCATTTTAACCGCGGCCACAGTTGAAGCTTTCTTT. Encoded protein: CASSSILTAATVEAFF.

This chain joins TRBV4-3 and TRBJ1-3; perhaps TRBD1 as D (5 bases). CDR1 and CDR2 (germline): LGHNA, YSLEER. V lost 4 bases and J lost 2, with 15 bases in between. The CDR3 has 16 amino acids. The CDR3 DNA reads TGCGCCAGCAGCCCCGCGCCGGGGGGGACTGGAAACACCATATATTTT. Amino acid sequence: CASSPAPGGTGNTIYF.

This chain joins TRBV6-4 and TRBJ2-2, with D possibly matching TRBD1 (6 bases). This CDR3 has 14 amino acids. Germline CDR1 reads MRHNA; CDR2 reads SNTAGT. V lost 7 bases and J 1 base, leaving 10 bases between the germline ends. CDR3 sequence: CASKETGNTGELFF. The DNA of the CDR3 is TGTGCCAGCAAAGAGACAGGGAACACCGGGGAGCTGTTTTTT.